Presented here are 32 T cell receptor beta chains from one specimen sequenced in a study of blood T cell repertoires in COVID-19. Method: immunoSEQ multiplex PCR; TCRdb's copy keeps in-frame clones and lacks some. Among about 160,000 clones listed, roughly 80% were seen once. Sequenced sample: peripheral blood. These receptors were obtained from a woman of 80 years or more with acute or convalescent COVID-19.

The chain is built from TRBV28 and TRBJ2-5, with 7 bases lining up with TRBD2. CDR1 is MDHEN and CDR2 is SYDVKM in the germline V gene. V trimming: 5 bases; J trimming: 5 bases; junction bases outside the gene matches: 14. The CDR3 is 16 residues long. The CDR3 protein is CASSPRFMGGWETQYF. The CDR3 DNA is TGTGCCAGCAGTCCACGGTTTATGGGGGGGTGGGAGACCCAGTACTTC.

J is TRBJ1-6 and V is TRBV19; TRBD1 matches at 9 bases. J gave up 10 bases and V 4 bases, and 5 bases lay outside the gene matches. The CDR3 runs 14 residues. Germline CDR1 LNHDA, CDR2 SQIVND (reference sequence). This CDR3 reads CASSKTGGMSPLHF. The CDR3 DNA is TGTGCCAGTAGTAAGACAGGGGGTATGTCACCCCTCCACTTT. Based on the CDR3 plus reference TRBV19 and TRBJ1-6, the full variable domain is DGGITQSPKYLFRKEGQNVTLSCEQNLNHDAMYWYRQDPGQGLRLIYYSQIVNDFQKGDIAEGYSVSREKKESFPLTVTSAQKNPTAFYLCASSKTGGMSPLHFGNGTRLTVT.

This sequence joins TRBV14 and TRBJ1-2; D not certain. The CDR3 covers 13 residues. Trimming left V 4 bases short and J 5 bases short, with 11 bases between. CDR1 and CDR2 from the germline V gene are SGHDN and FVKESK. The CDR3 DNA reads TGTGCCAGCAGCCTCGGGAAAACGTATGGCTACACCTTC. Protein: CASSLGKTYGYTF.

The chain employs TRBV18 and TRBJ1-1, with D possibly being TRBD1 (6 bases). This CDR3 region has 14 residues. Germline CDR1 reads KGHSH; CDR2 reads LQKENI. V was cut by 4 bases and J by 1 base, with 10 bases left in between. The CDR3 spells CASSQGGKNTEAFF. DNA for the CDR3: TGTGCCAGCTCACAGGGGGGGAAGAACACTGAAGCTTTCTTT.

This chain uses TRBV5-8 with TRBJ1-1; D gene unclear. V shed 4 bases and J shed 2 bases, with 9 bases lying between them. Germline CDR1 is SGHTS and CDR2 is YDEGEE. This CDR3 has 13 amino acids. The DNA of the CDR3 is TGTGCCAGCAGCCTGGCCCCAAACACTGAAGCTTTCTTT. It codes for CASSLAPNTEAFF.

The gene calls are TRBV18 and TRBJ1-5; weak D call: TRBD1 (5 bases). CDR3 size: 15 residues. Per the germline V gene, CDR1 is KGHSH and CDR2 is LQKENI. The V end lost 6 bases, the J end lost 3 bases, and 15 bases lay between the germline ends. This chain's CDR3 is CASSSGGVNNQPQHF. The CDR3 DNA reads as TGTGCCAGCTCCTCAGGAGGGGTCAACAATCAGCCCCAGCATTTT.

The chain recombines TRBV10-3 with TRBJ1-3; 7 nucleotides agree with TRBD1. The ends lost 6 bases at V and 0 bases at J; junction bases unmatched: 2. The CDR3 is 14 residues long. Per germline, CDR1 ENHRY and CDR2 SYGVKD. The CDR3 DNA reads TGTGCCATCAGGGGACAGATCTCTGGAAACACCATATATTTT. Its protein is CAIRGQISGNTIYF.

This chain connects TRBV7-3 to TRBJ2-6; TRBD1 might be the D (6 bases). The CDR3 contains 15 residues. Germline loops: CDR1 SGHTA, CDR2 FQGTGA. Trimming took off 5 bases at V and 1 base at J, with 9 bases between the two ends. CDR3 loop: CASSKGESGANVLTF. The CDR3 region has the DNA TGTGCCAGCAGCAAGGGGGAGTCTGGGGCCAACGTCCTGACTTTC.

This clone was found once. The CDR3 reads CASSAPSGTQYF. CDR3 in DNA: TGTGCCAGCAGCGCCCCTAGCGGTACGCAGTATTTT. The V call is TRBV7-8, the J call TRBJ2-3; 7 bases are shared with TRBD2. The CDR3 spans 12 residues. V lost 5 bases to trimming and J lost 8 bases; unmatched junction nucleotides: 4. Germline-derived CDR1 and CDR2 are SGHVS and FQNEAQ.

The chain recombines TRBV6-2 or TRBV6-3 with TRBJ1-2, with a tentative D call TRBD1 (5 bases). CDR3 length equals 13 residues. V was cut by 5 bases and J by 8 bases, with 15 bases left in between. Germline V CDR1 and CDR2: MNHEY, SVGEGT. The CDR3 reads CASSASREGGYTF. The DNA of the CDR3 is TGTGCCAGCAGTGCCAGCAGGGAAGGAGGCTACACCTTC.

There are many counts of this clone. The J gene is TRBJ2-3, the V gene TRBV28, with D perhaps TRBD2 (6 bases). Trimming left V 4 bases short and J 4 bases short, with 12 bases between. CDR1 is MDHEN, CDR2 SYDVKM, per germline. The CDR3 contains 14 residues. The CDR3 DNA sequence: TGTGCCAGCAGTTCGCAACGGGGGTCAGATACGCAGTATTTT. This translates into CASSSQRGSDTQYF.

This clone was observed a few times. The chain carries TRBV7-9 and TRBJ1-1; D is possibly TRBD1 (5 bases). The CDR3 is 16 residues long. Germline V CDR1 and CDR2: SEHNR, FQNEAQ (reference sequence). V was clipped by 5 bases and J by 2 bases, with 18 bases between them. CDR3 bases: TGTGCCAGCAGCGGTGGGGCGGATCGGCCAAACACTGAAGCTTTCTTT. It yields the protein CASSGGADRPNTEAFF.

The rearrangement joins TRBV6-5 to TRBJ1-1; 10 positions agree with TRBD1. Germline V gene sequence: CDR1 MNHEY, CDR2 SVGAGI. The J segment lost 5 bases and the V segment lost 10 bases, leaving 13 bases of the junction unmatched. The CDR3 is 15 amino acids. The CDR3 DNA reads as TGTGCCACTTTAGACAGGGGGCGAAAAGGAACTGAAGCTTTCTTT. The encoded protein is CATLDRGRKGTEAFF.

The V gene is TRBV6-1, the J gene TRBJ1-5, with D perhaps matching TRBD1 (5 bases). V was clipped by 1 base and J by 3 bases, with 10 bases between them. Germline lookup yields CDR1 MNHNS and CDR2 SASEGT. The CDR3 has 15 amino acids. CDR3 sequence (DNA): TGTGCCAGCAGTGAAGGGGGGGAACCCAATCAGCCCCAGCATTTT. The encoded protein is CASSEGGEPNQPQHF.

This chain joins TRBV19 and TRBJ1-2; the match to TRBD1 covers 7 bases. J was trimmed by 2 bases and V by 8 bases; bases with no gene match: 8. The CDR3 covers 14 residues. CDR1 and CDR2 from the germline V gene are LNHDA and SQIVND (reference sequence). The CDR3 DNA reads TGTGCCAGTCAGATCACAGGGGTGAACTATGGCTACACCTTC. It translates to CASQITGVNYGYTF.

The DNA of the CDR3 is TGCACCAGCAGCCAAGAAGCGGGAGAGACCCAGTACTTC. It yields the protein CTSSQEAGETQYF. The chain combines TRBV1 with TRBJ2-5; the table gives TRBD2 as D, unverified against the DNA. TRBV1 is a pseudogene locus. This CDR3 has 13 residues.

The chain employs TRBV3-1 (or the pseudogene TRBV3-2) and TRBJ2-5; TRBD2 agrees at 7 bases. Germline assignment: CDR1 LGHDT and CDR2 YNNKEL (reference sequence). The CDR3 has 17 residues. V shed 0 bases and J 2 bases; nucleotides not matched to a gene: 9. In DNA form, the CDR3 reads TGTGCCAGCAGCCAAGATGTCTGGGCTAGCGGACAAGAGACCCAGTACTTC. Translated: CASSQDVWASGQETQYF.

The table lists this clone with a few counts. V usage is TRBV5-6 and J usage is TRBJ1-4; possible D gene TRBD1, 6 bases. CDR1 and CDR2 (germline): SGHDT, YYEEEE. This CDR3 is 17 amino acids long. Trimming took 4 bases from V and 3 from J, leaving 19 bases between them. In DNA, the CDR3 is TGTGCCAGCAGCCGATTGTGGGCGACAGGTTCTAATGAAAAACTGTTTTTT. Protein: CASSRLWATGSNEKLFF.

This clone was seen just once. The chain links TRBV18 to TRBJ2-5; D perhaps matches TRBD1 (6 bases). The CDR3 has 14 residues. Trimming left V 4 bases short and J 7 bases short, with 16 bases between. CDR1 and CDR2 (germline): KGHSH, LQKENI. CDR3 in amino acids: CASSRVTGQGTQYF. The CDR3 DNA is TGTGCCAGCTCACGAGTGACAGGTCAGGGGACCCAGTACTTC.

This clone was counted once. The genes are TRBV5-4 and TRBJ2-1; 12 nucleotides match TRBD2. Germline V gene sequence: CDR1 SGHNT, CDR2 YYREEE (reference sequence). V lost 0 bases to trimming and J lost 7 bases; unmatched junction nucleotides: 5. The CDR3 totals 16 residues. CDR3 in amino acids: CASSLDPSGRGNEQFF. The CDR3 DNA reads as TGTGCCAGCAGCTTGGACCCTAGCGGGAGGGGGAATGAGCAGTTCTTC. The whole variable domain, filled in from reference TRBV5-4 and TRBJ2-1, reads ETGVTQSPTHLIKTRGQQVTLRCSSQSGHNTVSWYQQALGQGPQFIFQYYREEENGRGNFPPRFSGLQFPNYSSELNVNALELDDSALYLCASSLDPSGRGNEQFFGPGTRLTVL.

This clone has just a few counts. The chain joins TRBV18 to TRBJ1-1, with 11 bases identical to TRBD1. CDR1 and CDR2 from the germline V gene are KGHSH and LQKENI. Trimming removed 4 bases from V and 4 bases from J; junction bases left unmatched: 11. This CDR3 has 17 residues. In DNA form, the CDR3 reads TGTGCCAGCTCACTGTCCGGGACAGGGGGTTCGGGCACTGAAGCTTTCTTT. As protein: CASSLSGTGGSGTEAFF.

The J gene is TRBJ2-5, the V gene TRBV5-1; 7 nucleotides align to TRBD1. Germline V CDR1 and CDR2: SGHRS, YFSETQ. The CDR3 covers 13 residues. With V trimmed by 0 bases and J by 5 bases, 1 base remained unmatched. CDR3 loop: CASSLADRETQYF. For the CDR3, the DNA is TGCGCCAGCAGCTTGGCGGACAGGGAGACCCAGTACTTC.

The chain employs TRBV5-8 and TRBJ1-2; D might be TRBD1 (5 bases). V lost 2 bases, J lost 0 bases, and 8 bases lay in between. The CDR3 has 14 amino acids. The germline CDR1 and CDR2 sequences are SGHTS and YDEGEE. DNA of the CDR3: TGTGCCAGCAGCTTAGACAGAGCTAACTATGGCTACACCTTC. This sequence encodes CASSLDRANYGYTF.

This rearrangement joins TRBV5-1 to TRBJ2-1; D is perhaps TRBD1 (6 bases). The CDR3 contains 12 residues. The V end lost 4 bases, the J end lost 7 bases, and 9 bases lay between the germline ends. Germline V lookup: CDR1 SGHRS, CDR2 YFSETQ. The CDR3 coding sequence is TGCGCCAGCAGCATTCAGGGGAATGAGCAGTTCTTC. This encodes CASSIQGNEQFF.

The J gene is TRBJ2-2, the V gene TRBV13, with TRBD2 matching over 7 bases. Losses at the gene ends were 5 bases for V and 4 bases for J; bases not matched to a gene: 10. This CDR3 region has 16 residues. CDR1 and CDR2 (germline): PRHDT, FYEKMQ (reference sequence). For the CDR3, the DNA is TGTGCCAGCAGCCCCAGCGGGAATCGCGGCACCGGGGAGCTGTTTTTT. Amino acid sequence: CASSPSGNRGTGELFF.

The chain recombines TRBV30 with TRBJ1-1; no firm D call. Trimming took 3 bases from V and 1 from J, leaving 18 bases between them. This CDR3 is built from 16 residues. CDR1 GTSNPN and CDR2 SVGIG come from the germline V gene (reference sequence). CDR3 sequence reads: CAWRQTGVSRNTEAFF. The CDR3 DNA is TGTGCCTGGAGGCAGACGGGAGTAAGCCGGAACACTGAAGCTTTCTTT.

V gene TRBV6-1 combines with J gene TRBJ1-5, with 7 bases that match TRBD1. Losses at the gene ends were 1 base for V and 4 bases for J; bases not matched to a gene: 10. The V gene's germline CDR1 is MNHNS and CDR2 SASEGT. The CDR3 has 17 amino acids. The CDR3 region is CASSEGRAGTVNQPQHF. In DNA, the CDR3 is TGTGCCAGCAGTGAAGGGAGAGCCGGGACAGTTAATCAGCCCCAGCATTTT.

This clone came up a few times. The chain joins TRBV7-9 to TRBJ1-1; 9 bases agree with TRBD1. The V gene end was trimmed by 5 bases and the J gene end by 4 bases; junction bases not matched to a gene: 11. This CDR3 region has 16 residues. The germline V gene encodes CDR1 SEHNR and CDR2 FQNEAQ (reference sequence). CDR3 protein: CASSGTGGARVTEAFF. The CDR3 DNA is TGTGCCAGCAGCGGTACAGGGGGCGCAAGGGTCACTGAAGCTTTCTTT.

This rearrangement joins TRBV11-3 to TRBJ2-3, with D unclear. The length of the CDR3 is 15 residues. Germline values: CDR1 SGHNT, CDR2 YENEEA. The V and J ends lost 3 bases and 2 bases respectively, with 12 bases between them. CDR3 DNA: TGTGCCAGCAGCTTGGGTCAAACAGCCACAGATACGCAGTATTTT. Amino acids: CASSLGQTATDTQYF.

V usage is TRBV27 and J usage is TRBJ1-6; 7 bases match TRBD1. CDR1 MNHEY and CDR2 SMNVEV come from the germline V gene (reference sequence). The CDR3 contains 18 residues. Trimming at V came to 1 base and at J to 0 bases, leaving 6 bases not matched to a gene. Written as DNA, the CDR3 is TGTGCCAGCAGTTTATTTAGAGGGGGCTCCTCCTATAATTCACCCCTCCACTTT. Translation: CASSLFRGGSSYNSPLHF.

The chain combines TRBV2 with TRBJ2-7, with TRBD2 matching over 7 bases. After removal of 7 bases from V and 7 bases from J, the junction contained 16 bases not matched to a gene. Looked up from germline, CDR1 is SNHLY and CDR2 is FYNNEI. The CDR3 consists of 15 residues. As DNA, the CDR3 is TGTGCCAGCACCCTGGGGGGGACTTCTCTAAAAGAGCAGTACTTC. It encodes CASTLGGTSLKEQYF.

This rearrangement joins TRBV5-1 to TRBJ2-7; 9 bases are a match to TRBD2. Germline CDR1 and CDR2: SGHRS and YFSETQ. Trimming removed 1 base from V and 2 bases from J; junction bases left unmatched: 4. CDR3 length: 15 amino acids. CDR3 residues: CASSLNLAGTYEQYF. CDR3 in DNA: TGCGCCAGCAGCTTGAATCTAGCGGGGACCTACGAGCAGTACTTC. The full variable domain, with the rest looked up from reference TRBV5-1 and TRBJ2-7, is KAGVTQTPRYLIKTRGQQVTLSCSPISGHRSVSWYQQTPGQGLQFLFEYFSETQRNKGNFPGRFSGRQFSNSRSEMNVSTLELGDSALYLCASSLNLAGTYEQYFGPGTRLTVT.